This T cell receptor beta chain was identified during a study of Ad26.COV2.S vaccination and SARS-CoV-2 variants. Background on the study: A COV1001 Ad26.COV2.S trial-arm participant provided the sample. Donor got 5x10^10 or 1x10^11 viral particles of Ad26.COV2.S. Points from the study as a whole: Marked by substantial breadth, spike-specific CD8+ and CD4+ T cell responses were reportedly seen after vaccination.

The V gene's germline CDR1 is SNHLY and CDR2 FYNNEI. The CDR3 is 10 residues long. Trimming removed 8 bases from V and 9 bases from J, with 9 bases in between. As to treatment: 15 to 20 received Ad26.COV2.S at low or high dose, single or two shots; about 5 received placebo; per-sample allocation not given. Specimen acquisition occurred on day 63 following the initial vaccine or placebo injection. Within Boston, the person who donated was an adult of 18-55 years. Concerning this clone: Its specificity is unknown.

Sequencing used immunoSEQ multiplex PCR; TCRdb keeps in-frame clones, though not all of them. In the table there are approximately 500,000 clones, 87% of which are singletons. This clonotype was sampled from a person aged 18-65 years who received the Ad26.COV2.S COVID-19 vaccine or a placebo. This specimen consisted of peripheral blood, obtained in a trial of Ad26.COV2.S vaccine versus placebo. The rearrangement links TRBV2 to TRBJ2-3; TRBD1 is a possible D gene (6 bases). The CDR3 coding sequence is TGTGCCAGCGGACAGATCACGCAGTATTTT. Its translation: CASGQITQYF.